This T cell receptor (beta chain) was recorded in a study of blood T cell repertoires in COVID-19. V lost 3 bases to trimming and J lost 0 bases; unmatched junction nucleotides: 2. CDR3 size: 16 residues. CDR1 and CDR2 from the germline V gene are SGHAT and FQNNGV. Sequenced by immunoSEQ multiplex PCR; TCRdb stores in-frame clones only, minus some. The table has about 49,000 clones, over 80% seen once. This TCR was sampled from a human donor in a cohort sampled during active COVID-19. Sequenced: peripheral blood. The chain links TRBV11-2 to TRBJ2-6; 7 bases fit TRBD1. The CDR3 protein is CASSFRDSSGANVLTF. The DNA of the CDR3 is TGTGCCAGCAGCTTTAGGGACAGCTCTGGGGCCAACGTCCTGACTTTC.